A selection of T cell receptor beta chains follows, all from one sample in a study of T-cell memory formation after mild COVID-19. TCRdb re-called the 5' RACE reads through MiXCR, storing one row per CDR3 protein. The sample records 140,000 or so distinct CDR3 sequences, 13% to 15% being singletons. Sequences were obtained from PBMCs or a T cell subset sorted from them (not recorded which). Receptors originate from an adult woman who had mild COVID-19 (a few samples of this study predate the infection). Cell type and time point are not known. Each CDR3 is given with its conserved first and last residue. D genes are given only for firm matches. Size is omitted from some rows. Given values are once, few, many or a class for expanded clones.

CDR3nt	CDR3aa	abundance	j_gene	v_gene	d_gene
TGTGCCAGCGACCTCGGGGGGTCGGGAAACACCATATATTTT	CASDLGGSGNTIYF	.	TRBJ1-3	TRBV27	.
TGTGCCACCAGCAGAGAGTACCGGGGTTTAAGCAATGAGCAGTTCTTC	CATSREYRGLSNEQFF	.	TRBJ2-1	TRBV15	.
TGTGCCAGCAGCGTAACTAGCGGGTTCTACGAGCAGTACTTC	CASSVTSGFYEQYF	few	TRBJ2-7	TRBV9	TRBD2
TGTGCCAGCAGTTACGGGATGTCCTACGAGCAGTACTTC	CASSYGMSYEQYF	few	TRBJ2-7	TRBV6-2/TRBV6-3	.
TGCAGTGCTAGAGATCGGGACAGGGCACATTCATTTGAAGCTTTCTTT	CSARDRDRAHSFEAFF	.	TRBJ1-1	TRBV20-1	TRBD1
TGTGCCAGCAGTTTATACAGGAGGCCCTACAATGAGCAGTTCTTC	CASSLYRRPYNEQFF	few	TRBJ2-1	TRBV28	.
TGTGCCAGTAGTATCTCCTTAGGGGTTTATGAAGCTTTCTTT	CASSISLGVYEAFF	few	TRBJ1-1	TRBV19	.
TGTGCCAGCAGCTCCGCGACAGGGGGCGGGAATGAGCAGTTCTTC	CASSSATGGGNEQFF	.	TRBJ2-1	TRBV7-9	TRBD1
TGTGCCAGCAGCGGGGATAGCAACCACGGGGAGACCCAGTACTTC	CASSGDSNHGETQYF	.	TRBJ2-5	TRBV9	.
TGTGCCAGCAGCTTGCGGCTAGCGGGAGGGCCGGGGGAGACCCAGTACTTC	CASSLRLAGGPGETQYF	.	TRBJ2-5	TRBV5-6	TRBD2
TGTGCCAGCAGTTCGAGGGGGGGGCCACAAGAGACCCAGTACTTC	CASSSRGGPQETQYF	.	TRBJ2-5	TRBV12-3/TRBV12-4	.
TGTGCCAGTAGTATACGCCCCGGGGATTCACCCCTCCACTTT	CASSIRPGDSPLHF	.	TRBJ1-6	TRBV19	.
TGTGCCAGCAGCTTAGCATCCCCTCCTGATACGCAGTATTTT	CASSLASPPDTQYF	.	TRBJ2-3	TRBV7-6	.
TGCGCCAGCAGCTTACCCAACCTTGTGGGGGGGGACGAGCAGTACTTC	CASSLPNLVGGDEQYF	.	TRBJ2-7	TRBV5-1	TRBD2
TGTGCCAGCAGCGAGGGACTAGCGGGGAACACCGGGGAGCTGTTTTTT	CASSEGLAGNTGELFF	.	TRBJ2-2	TRBV5-8	TRBD2
TGTGCCAGCTCACCGGACTCATTTCGACAGGGTGAAAAACTGTTTTTT	CASSPDSFRQGEKLFF	.	TRBJ1-4	TRBV18	TRBD1
TGCGCCAGCAGCCAAGAACCCCCCCACACCCTGGGAGAGACCCAGTACTTC	CASSQEPPHTLGETQYF	few	TRBJ2-5	TRBV4-1	.
TGCAGTGCTAGTACCGGGACTAGCGGGTACGAGCAGTACTTC	CSASTGTSGYEQYF	many	TRBJ2-7	TRBV20-1	TRBD2
TGCGCCAGCAGCCAAAGCGGGGGGCGCGGAGAGACCCAGTACTTC	CASSQSGGRGETQYF	.	TRBJ2-5	TRBV4-3	TRBD2
TGTGCCAGCAGCTTGCCCGTAATATTGGACACTGAAGCTTTCTTT	CASSLPVILDTEAFF	few	TRBJ1-1	TRBV5-6	.
TGTGCCAGCAGCGCCGGACTTCTGGTGGATACGCAGTATTTT	CASSAGLLVDTQYF	.	TRBJ2-3	TRBV9	.
TGTGCCAGCAGCACCCCACGGAATCAAGAGACCCAGTACTTC	CASSTPRNQETQYF	many	TRBJ2-5	TRBV7-9	.
TGCAGTGCTAGAGATACAGGACAGGGAACCTACGAGCAGTACTTC	CSARDTGQGTYEQYF	.	TRBJ2-7	TRBV20-1	TRBD1
TGTGCCAGCAGTTACTCGAATTCTGGGTCACCCTACAATGAGCAGTTCTTC	CASSYSNSGSPYNEQFF	.	TRBJ2-1	TRBV6-6	.
TGCGCCAGCAGCCTAGACAGGGGAGGAGCGGATGGCTACACCTTC	CASSLDRGGADGYTF	few	TRBJ1-2	TRBV5-1	TRBD1
TGTGCCAGCAGCCTGTTTGTAGGGGCGAACACCGGGGAGCTGTTTTTT	CASSLFVGANTGELFF	.	TRBJ2-2	TRBV6-6	.
TGTGCCAGCAGCCCCGGCAGGGGACAGGAGAGCACAGATACGCAGTATTTT	CASSPGRGQESTDTQYF	.	TRBJ2-3	TRBV11-3	TRBD1
TGTGCCAGCAGTTGGGCAGGCTACGAGCAGTACTTC	CASSWAGYEQYF	.	TRBJ2-7	TRBV12-3/TRBV12-4	.
TGTGCCAGCAGTCCGGGACAGGGGACAAATGAGCAGTTCTTC	CASSPGQGTNEQFF	.	TRBJ2-1	TRBV6-5	TRBD1
TGTGCCTGGAGTCCCGGGGGGACTGAAGCTTTCTTT	CAWSPGGTEAFF	many	TRBJ1-1	TRBV30	.
TGCGCCAGCAGCCAGGGACAGCACACAGATACGCAGTATTTT	CASSQGQHTDTQYF	.	TRBJ2-3	TRBV5-1	TRBD1
TGTGCCAGCAGCCTCCGGGGCCCCTACGAGCAGTACTTC	CASSLRGPYEQYF	few	TRBJ2-7	TRBV7-9	.